A selection of T cell receptor beta chains follows, all from one sample in a study of blood T cells in healthy people across ages. A single record per CDR3 protein comes from TCRdb applying MiXCR to the 5' RACE reads. Of roughly 1,700,000 distinct CDR3 sequences in the sample, approximately 28% were seen once. Sequencing was carried out using blood. Receptor source: a woman aged 25 to 39 in good health. The CDR3 runs from the conserved cysteine through the conserved F or W. Each record gives: CDR3 protein, CDR3 length, V gene, J gene.

CASSTGTGGTTNEKLFF	17	TRBV5-1	TRBJ1-4
CASSPSGTTRYNEQYF	16	TRBV7-9	TRBJ2-7
CSASEDSAEKLFF	13	TRBV20-1	TRBJ1-4
CASSLARRRANEQFF	15	TRBV7-6	TRBJ2-1
CASKFIGTSAYNEQFF	16	TRBV27	TRBJ2-1
CASSSSARLGEAFF	14	TRBV6-5	TRBJ1-1
CASSPRGGKNQQGQYF	16	TRBV7-2	TRBJ2-3
CASSQEDSKREVYNEQFF	18	TRBV4-1	TRBJ2-1
CSAKTGGRETQYF	13	TRBV20-1	TRBJ2-5
CASSPRFNNEQFF	13	TRBV18	TRBJ2-1
CASSLSGGALSYNEQFF	17	TRBV7-9	TRBJ2-1
CASTLQGGANYGYTF	15	TRBV28	TRBJ1-2
CASSRGTTRVNTEAFF	16	TRBV7-2	TRBJ1-1
CSVRDKGTRQETQYF	15	TRBV20-1	TRBJ2-5
CASSVRGGTLYNEQFF	16	TRBV9	TRBJ2-1
CASRRTASSYEQYF	14	TRBV6-5	TRBJ2-7
CASRAGTSDGQFF	13	TRBV7-2	TRBJ2-1
CASSQAGGTQYF	12	TRBV3-1	TRBJ2-5
CASSSYRGGNRPQHF	15	TRBV4-1	TRBJ1-5
CASSRGEGANTEAFF	15	TRBV4-1	TRBJ1-1
CASSLGMRVGEETQYF	16	TRBV5-1	TRBJ2-5
CASSPTVPAAEAFF	14	TRBV10-1	TRBJ1-1
CASSESQGVGYEQYF	15	TRBV25-1	TRBJ2-7
CASSSLGTTNTGKLFF	16	TRBV7-2	TRBJ2-2
CAISGPQGAGYTF	13	TRBV10-3	TRBJ1-2
CASSRPLRGYGYTF	14	TRBV7-3	TRBJ1-2
CASSPGRVPETQYF	14	TRBV7-8	TRBJ2-5
CSVEDSPEEQFF	12	TRBV29-1	TRBJ2-1
CSASDPNSNQPQHF	14	TRBV20-1	TRBJ1-5
CASSQVRQGVQPQHF	15	TRBV3-1	TRBJ1-5
CASRPTSSSTDTQYF	15	TRBV11-2	TRBJ2-3
CASSLSPYSSMNTEAFF	17	TRBV6-1	TRBJ1-1
CASSLAGLVEGTQYF	15	TRBV5-1	TRBJ2-3
CASSTGSGGNQPQHF	15	TRBV19	TRBJ1-5
CASSLLLGQVETQYF	15	TRBV7-9	TRBJ2-5
CATRVNEVDSGNTIYF	16	TRBV24-1	TRBJ1-3
CATSDTGTGSGETQYF	16	TRBV24-1	TRBJ2-5
CATSRGGGLGEQYF	14	TRBV15	TRBJ2-7
CATSDDITDTQYF	13	TRBV24-1	TRBJ2-3
CASSLAAAELFF	12	TRBV5-5	TRBJ2-2
CAISETGQAQETQYF	15	TRBV10-3	TRBJ2-5
CASSLWRTGVGNEQFF	16	TRBV7-2	TRBJ2-1
CASSMIGQGILEQYF	15	TRBV5-1	TRBJ2-7
CASSLLAENNEQFF	14	TRBV12-3/TRBV12-4	TRBJ2-1